The 21 T cell receptor beta chains reported below all come from one sample, sequenced in a study of blood T cell repertoires in COVID-19 (dated by TCRdb to 2018 to 2020). Library method: the immunoSEQ multiplex PCR assay. TCRdb's version of the immuneACCESS table is confined to in-frame rearrangements and falls short of the full clone set. An unresolved V gene accounts for under half of the shortfall where checked; the remainder is of unknown origin. Across this sample there are a few hundred thousand clones, with nearly 90% seen only once. The biggest ten clones account for 4% to 5% of the sample. The sequenced material came from peripheral blood. The receptors were gathered from a woman aged 40 to 49 who had recovered from COVID-19.

V gene TRBV7-3 combines with J gene TRBJ2-1; tentative D call: TRBD2 (5 bases). Germline V lookup: CDR1 SGHTA, CDR2 FQGTGA. CDR3 length: 15 residues. V was shortened by 1 base and J by 4 bases, with 11 bases between the two germline ends. The CDR3 DNA sequence: TGTGCCAGCAGCTTAAGCCCTAGCTGGTACAATGAGCAGTTCTTC. Translation: CASSLSPSWYNEQFF.

The V and J genes are TRBV2 and TRBJ1-6; a possible D gene is TRBD1 (6 bases). From germline, CDR1 is SNHLY and CDR2 FYNNEI. This CDR3 comprises 11 residues. With 4 bases removed from V and 16 bases from J, the gap between germline ends came to 11 bases. CDR3 nucleotides: TGTGCCAGCAGTGTTCAGGGACAACTCCACTTT. This sequence encodes CASSVQGQLHF.

The rearrangement joins TRBV14 to TRBJ2-1; TRBD2 agrees at 13 bases. The CDR3 has 16 residues. Germline CDR1 and CDR2: SGHDN and FVKESK. V lost 5 bases to trimming and J lost 8 bases; unmatched junction nucleotides: 9. The CDR3 reads CASSLELAGGRYEQFF. The CDR3 bases are TGTGCCAGCAGCTTGGAACTAGCGGGGGGGCGTTATGAGCAGTTCTTC.

The V call is TRBV6-2 or TRBV6-3, the J call TRBJ2-7; D unclear. The germline V gene encodes CDR1 MNHEY and CDR2 SVGEGT. The germline V and J ends were trimmed by 0 bases and 7 bases, with 13 bases remaining between them. There are 14 residues in the CDR3. The CDR3 DNA reads TGTGCCAGCAGTTACTCTAGTCTCCGCTCAGAGCAGTACTTC. It codes for CASSYSSLRSEQYF.

J is TRBJ1-4 and V is TRBV7-2, with a weak D call TRBD1 (5 bases). This CDR3 contains 15 residues. The germline gives CDR1 SGHTA, CDR2 FQGNSA. Trimming left V 0 bases short and J 7 bases short, with 12 bases between. In DNA, the CDR3 is TGTGCCAGCAGCTTAGCCGGCAGGGTCGGTGAAAAACTGTTTTTT. Amino acid sequence: CASSLAGRVGEKLFF.

This sequence joins TRBV28 and TRBJ1-5, with TRBD1 identical over 7 bases. Trimming took 5 bases from V and 6 from J; bases not matched to a gene: 7. The CDR3 loop spans 14 amino acids. CDR1 and CDR2 from the germline V gene are MDHEN and SYDVKM. The CDR3 loop is CASSQGGAGQPQHF. CDR3 DNA sequence: TGTGCCAGCAGTCAAGGGGGCGCAGGTCAGCCCCAGCATTTT.

The CDR3 here is CASSPWGRTEAFF. CDR3 bases: TGTGCCAGCTCACCGTGGGGGAGGACTGAAGCTTTCTTT. V is TRBV18 and J is TRBJ1-1, with TRBD1 as a possible D gene (5 bases). Trimming removed 3 bases from V and 5 bases from J, with 10 bases in between. The CDR3 runs to 13 residues. The germline gives CDR1 KGHSH, CDR2 LQKENI. The full variable domain, its missing parts supplied by reference TRBV18 and TRBJ1-1, is NAGVMQNPRHLVRRRGQEARLRCSPMKGHSHVYWYRQLPEEGLKFMVYLQKENIIDESGMPKERFSAEFPKEGPSILRIQQVVRGDSAAYFCASSPWGRTEAFFGQGTRLTVV.

The chain has TRBV3-1 (or the pseudogene TRBV3-2) and TRBJ2-1, with 7 bases matching TRBD2. CDR3 size: 13 residues. The ends lost 0 bases at V and 9 bases at J; junction bases unmatched: 2. Germline CDR1 LGHDT, CDR2 YNNKEL (reference sequence). CDR3 nucleotide sequence: TGTGCCAGCAGCCAAGAGGGCGGGGGTGAGCAGTTCTTC. Protein: CASSQEGGGEQFF.

The J gene is TRBJ2-1, the V gene TRBV28, with D possibly TRBD2 on 6 matching bases. Germline V CDR1 and CDR2: MDHEN, SYDVKM. V was cut by 7 bases and J by 1 base, with 14 bases left in between. The CDR3 covers 15 residues. The CDR3 sequence is CASTRSRGSYNEQFF. The CDR3, as DNA: TGTGCCAGCACCCGGTCGCGGGGATCCTACAATGAGCAGTTCTTC. The full variable domain, its missing parts supplied by reference TRBV28 and TRBJ2-1, is DVKVTQSSRYLVKRTGEKVFLECVQDMDHENMFWYRQDPGLGLRLIYFSYDVKMKEKGDIPEGYSVSREKKERFSLILESASTNQTSMYLCASTRSRGSYNEQFFGPGTRLTVL.

Note on this clone: An end of the junction differs from the germline gene, which may be a read error. The V gene is TRBV27, the J gene TRBJ1-2, with D maybe TRBD1 (6 bases). CDR3 length: 12 residues. CDR1 and CDR2 (germline): MNHEY, SMNVEV (reference sequence). CDR3 sequence: CASSLLGGDTYF. CDR3 DNA: TGTGCCAGCAGTTTATTAGGGGGGGATACTTACTTC.

This clone was detected only a few times. This sequence joins TRBV27 and TRBJ2-2; 7 bases are a match to TRBD1. V was clipped by 8 bases and J by 6 bases; unmatched bases: 9. In germline, CDR1 is MNHEY, CDR2 SMNVEV (reference sequence). The CDR3 consists of 14 residues. The CDR3 bases are TGTGCCAGCGGCCCGACAGGGCTGCCCGGGGAGCTGTTTTTT. It specifies CASGPTGLPGELFF.

V gene TRBV13 combines with J gene TRBJ2-1; D call uncertain. Between the trimmed V and J ends, which lost 5 bases and 1 base, there was a span of 15 bases. The germline CDR1 and CDR2 sequences are PRHDT and FYEKMQ (reference sequence). The CDR3 covers 16 residues. The CDR3 is CASSNPGQDSYNEQFF. CDR3 DNA: TGTGCCAGCAGCAACCCGGGTCAAGATTCCTACAATGAGCAGTTCTTC.

This chain connects TRBV19 to TRBJ2-3; a possible D gene is TRBD2 (5 bases). CDR3 length: 14 amino acids. Germline assignment: CDR1 LNHDA and CDR2 SQIVND (reference sequence). V lost 3 bases and J 0 bases, leaving 7 bases between the germline ends. In nucleotides, the CDR3 is TGTGCCAGTAGTATGCGGGCCAGCACAGATACGCAGTATTTT. Its protein is CASSMRASTDTQYF. Full variable domain (rest looked up from reference TRBV19 and TRBJ2-3): DGGITQSPKYLFRKEGQNVTLSCEQNLNHDAMYWYRQDPGQGLRLIYYSQIVNDFQKGDIAEGYSVSREKKESFPLTVTSAQKNPTAFYLCASSMRASTDTQYFGPGTRLTVL.

The chain links TRBV9 to TRBJ1-1; the D is unclear. V lost 0 bases and J lost 6, with 9 bases in between. CDR1 is SGDLS, CDR2 YYNGEE, per germline. This CDR3 is 13 amino acids long. CDR3 DNA: TGTGCCAGCAGCGTAGCGGTCGGGTCTGAAGCTTTCTTT. This encodes CASSVAVGSEAFF.

A single count supports this clone. The V gene is TRBV7-9, the J gene TRBJ2-2; 7 bases align to TRBD1. Germline CDR1 is SEHNR and CDR2 is FQNEAQ (reference sequence). The CDR3 is 14 residues long. V lost 1 base, J lost 10 bases, and 6 bases stayed unmatched. The CDR3 protein is CASSLEETGMELFF. In DNA, the CDR3 is TGTGCCAGCAGCTTAGAGGAGACAGGGATGGAGCTGTTTTTT.

This chain joins TRBV7-2 and TRBJ2-7; 8 bases are a match to TRBD2. The V gene's germline CDR1 is SGHTA and CDR2 FQGNSA. After removal of 3 bases from V and 4 bases from J, the junction contained 5 bases not matched to a gene. The CDR3 has 14 amino acids. CDR3 in amino acids: CASSFGGAAYEQYF. CDR3 DNA sequence: TGTGCCAGCAGCTTCGGGGGGGCCGCGTACGAGCAGTACTTC.

V is TRBV7-9 and J is TRBJ1-2; D is unresolved. CDR3 length equals 15 residues. V was pared by 3 bases and J by 8 bases, with 19 bases between. CDR1 is SEHNR and CDR2 is FQNEAQ in the germline V gene (reference sequence). The CDR3 region has the DNA TGTGCCAGCAGCTTCCCGGCGGCTCCTGAATGGGGCTACACCTTC. Amino acids: CASSFPAAPEWGYTF.

The chain combines TRBV2 with TRBJ2-3; possibly TRBD2 for D (6 bases). The CDR3 extends over 14 amino acids. V lost 6 bases, J lost 5 bases, and 15 bases lay in between. The germline CDR1 and CDR2 sequences are SNHLY and FYNNEI. In nucleotides, the CDR3 is TGTGCCAGCAGGGAGGGGCTATCTGGAGATACGCAGTATTTT. Its protein is CASREGLSGDTQYF.

In this sample, this clone turned up once. The chain employs TRBV7-9 and TRBJ2-7; possibly TRBD1 for D (5 bases). The CDR3 consists of 14 residues. CDR1 and CDR2 from the germline V gene are SEHNR and FQNEAQ (reference sequence). V dropped 1 base and J dropped 2 bases, with 9 bases sitting between them. The CDR3 is CASSLDWGPYEQYV. CDR3 DNA: TGTGCCAGCAGCTTAGATTGGGGCCCCTACGAGCAGTACGTC.

This chain joins TRBV19 and TRBJ2-3; perhaps TRBD1 as D (5 bases). Germline V gene data show CDR1 as LNHDA and CDR2 as SQIVND (reference sequence). This CDR3 contains 15 residues. Between the trimmed V and J ends, which lost 5 bases and 3 bases, there was a span of 15 bases. The CDR3 bases are TGTGCCAGTAGTCCCCGTGGCAGGGAAACAGATACGCAGTATTTT. This gives the protein CASSPRGRETDTQYF.

This clone was counted a few times. This chain joins TRBV27 and TRBJ2-2; perhaps TRBD2 as D (6 bases). Trimming took off 1 base at V and 1 base at J, with 13 bases between the two ends. Germline values: CDR1 MNHEY, CDR2 SMNVEV (reference sequence). This CDR3 spans 17 amino acids. CDR3 in DNA: TGTGCCAGCAGTTTATGGGTTGGAGCGGGGAACACCGGGGAGCTGTTTTTT. Residues: CASSLWVGAGNTGELFF.